The next 15 T cell receptor beta chains were all read from a single sample in a study of blood T cell repertoires in COVID-19. Here immunoSEQ multiplex PCR was the method, and the copy in TCRdb shows in-frame clones only, minus some. The sample lists more than 140,000 clones, approximately 86% occurring once. Source material: peripheral blood. The source of these receptors is a woman in her fifties or sixties with acute or convalescent COVID-19.

Ten or more counts support this clone. V is TRBV30 and J is TRBJ1-2; 12 bases line up with TRBD1. The V gene's germline CDR1 is GTSNPN and CDR2 SVGIG (reference sequence). CDR3 length equals 13 residues. V gave up 8 bases and J gave up 6 bases; unmatched junction bases: 7. CDR3 protein: CARGGQGANGYTF. CDR3 nucleotide sequence: TGTGCCCGGGGGGGACAGGGGGCGAATGGCTACACCTTC.

This chain connects TRBV28 to TRBJ1-2, with D possibly TRBD1 on 6 matching bases. This CDR3 is 16 amino acids long. Germline V CDR1 and CDR2: MDHEN, SYDVKM. V was cut by 3 bases and J by 1 base, with 15 bases left in between. The CDR3 DNA reads TGTGCCAGCAGTTTCCCCGGACGAGGGGGTAACTATGGCTACACCTTC. Its translation is CASSFPGRGGNYGYTF.

Written as DNA, the CDR3 is TGTGCCTGGAGTGTAAAAACAGGGGTTGGTTCACCCCTCCACTTT. Protein product: CAWSVKTGVGSPLHF. The rearrangement uses TRBV30 and TRBJ1-6, with TRBD1 matching 7 bases. V lost 0 bases to trimming and J lost 9 bases; unmatched junction nucleotides: 8. Germline assignment: CDR1 GTSNPN and CDR2 SVGIG (reference sequence). The CDR3 is 15 amino acids.

This clone occurred a few times. DNA of the CDR3: TGTGCCAGCAGCGCCAGGGGGCTCAATGAGCAGTTCTTC. Protein product: CASSARGLNEQFF. The genes are TRBV5-5 and TRBJ2-1, with TRBD1 matching 8 bases. The V gene end was trimmed by 4 bases and the J gene end by 6 bases; junction bases not matched to a gene: 3. The CDR3 consists of 13 residues. CDR1 and CDR2 (germline): SGHKS, YYEKEE (reference sequence).

The chain is built from TRBV30 and TRBJ2-3; 14 positions match TRBD2. The CDR3 consists of 19 residues. V was clipped by 2 bases and J by 4 bases; unmatched bases: 14. Germline-derived CDR1 and CDR2 are GTSNPN and SVGIG (reference sequence). Written as DNA, the CDR3 is TGTGCCTGGAGTCCCCTGAGACTAGCGGGGGGGGTACAGGCAGATACGCAGTATTTT. Translating it yields CAWSPLRLAGGVQADTQYF. Full variable domain (remainder filled in from reference TRBV30 and TRBJ2-3): SQTIHQWPATLVQPVGSPLSLECTVEGTSNPNLYWYRQAAGRGLQLLFYSVGIGQISSEVPQNLSASRPQDRQFILSSKKLLLSDSGFYLCAWSPLRLAGGVQADTQYFGPGTRLTVL.

This clone appeared once. V usage is TRBV19 and J usage is TRBJ1-5; 7 positions match TRBD1. Trimming removed 5 bases from V and 2 bases from J; junction bases left unmatched: 3. Germline CDR1 and CDR2: LNHDA and SQIVND (reference sequence). This CDR3 is built from 14 residues. In nucleotides, the CDR3 is TGTGCCAGTAGTGTTACAGGGGGCAATCAGCCCCAGCATTTT. Translating it yields CASSVTGGNQPQHF.

The chain uses TRBV3-1 (or the pseudogene TRBV3-2) and TRBJ2-1; TRBD2 is a possible D gene (6 bases). The CDR3 totals 14 residues. Germline V CDR1 and CDR2: LGHDT, YNNKEL (reference sequence). Trimming removed 4 bases from V and 8 bases from J, with 15 bases in between. Here the CDR3 reads CASSRAGLTHEQFF. In nucleotides, the CDR3 is TGTGCCAGCAGCCGGGCGGGGCTTACCCATGAGCAGTTCTTC.

The chain links TRBV6-6 to TRBJ2-2, with D possibly TRBD1 on 6 matching bases. CDR1 is MNHNY and CDR2 is SVGAGI in the germline V gene (reference sequence). V shed 2 bases and J shed 5 bases, with 9 bases lying between them. The CDR3 has 14 amino acids. This chain's CDR3 is CASSYRRGTGELFF. DNA of the CDR3: TGTGCCAGCAGTTACCGAAGGGGGACCGGGGAGCTGTTTTTT.

The CDR3 DNA sequence: TGTGCCAGTAGTATCGGGAGTTATAACTATGGCTACACCTTC. Protein sequence: CASSIGSYNYGYTF. This chain links TRBV19 with TRBJ1-2; D is ambiguous. The germline CDR1 and CDR2 sequences are LNHDA and SQIVND (reference sequence). The CDR3 is 14 amino acids. V was trimmed by 3 bases and J by 1 base, leaving 9 bases between them.

This chain links TRBV6-5 with TRBJ2-1; 12 bases fit TRBD1. The germline V gene encodes CDR1 MNHEY and CDR2 SVGAGI. Germline trimming cut 4 bases from V and 10 bases from J; bases unmatched to any gene: 5. The CDR3 is made up of 14 amino acids. CDR3 in DNA: TGTGCCAGCAGTTGGGACAGGGGGCTTTGGGAGCAGTTCTTC. Encoded protein: CASSWDRGLWEQFF.

The chain links TRBV3-1 (or the pseudogene TRBV3-2) to TRBJ2-1; 11 nucleotides agree with TRBD2. The CDR3 runs 16 residues. CDR1 and CDR2 (germline): LGHDT, YNNKEL (reference sequence). Losses at the gene ends were 5 bases for V and 3 bases for J; bases not matched to a gene: 6. DNA of the CDR3: TGTGCCAGCAGCTACGGGACTAGCGGTATCTACAATGAGCAGTTCTTC. It specifies CASSYGTSGIYNEQFF.

V usage is TRBV5-4 and J usage is TRBJ2-6; 7 nucleotides line up with TRBD1. The trim removed 3 bases at V and 6 bases at J, leaving 12 bases unmatched. This CDR3 contains 17 residues. Germline V CDR1 and CDR2: SGHNT, YYREEE (reference sequence). This CDR3 reads CASSYMRGGGVANVLTF. The CDR3 nucleotides are TGTGCCAGCAGCTATATGAGAGGGGGCGGCGTGGCCAACGTCCTGACTTTC.

In its sample, this clone was seen once. The rearrangement links TRBV24-1 to TRBJ2-1, with 8 bases aligning to TRBD1. J was trimmed by 8 bases and V by 6 bases; bases with no gene match: 8. The V gene's germline CDR1 is KGHDR and CDR2 SFDVKD. The CDR3 sequence is 14 residues long. DNA for the CDR3: TGTGCCACCAGTTTCCAGGGGGCTGTGCATGAGCAGTTCTTC. The encoded protein is CATSFQGAVHEQFF.

J is TRBJ2-5 and V is TRBV9; 10 bases fit TRBD2. V was pared by 4 bases and J by 4 bases, with 13 bases of the junction left unmatched. The CDR3 spans 17 residues. Germline CDR1 is SGDLS and CDR2 is YYNGEE. CDR3 sequence reads: CASSWGLAGGTTETQYF. DNA of the CDR3: TGTGCCAGCAGCTGGGGATTAGCGGGGGGAACCACAGAGACCCAGTACTTC.

J is TRBJ2-7 and V is TRBV11-2; D is unresolved. V was shortened by 4 bases and J by 3 bases, with 10 bases between the two germline ends. Germline V gene lookup returns CDR1 SGHAT and CDR2 FQNNGV. This CDR3 has 13 residues. The CDR3, as DNA: TGTGCCAGCAGCTCCCTTTACTACTACGAGCAGTACTTC. Translated: CASSSLYYYEQYF.